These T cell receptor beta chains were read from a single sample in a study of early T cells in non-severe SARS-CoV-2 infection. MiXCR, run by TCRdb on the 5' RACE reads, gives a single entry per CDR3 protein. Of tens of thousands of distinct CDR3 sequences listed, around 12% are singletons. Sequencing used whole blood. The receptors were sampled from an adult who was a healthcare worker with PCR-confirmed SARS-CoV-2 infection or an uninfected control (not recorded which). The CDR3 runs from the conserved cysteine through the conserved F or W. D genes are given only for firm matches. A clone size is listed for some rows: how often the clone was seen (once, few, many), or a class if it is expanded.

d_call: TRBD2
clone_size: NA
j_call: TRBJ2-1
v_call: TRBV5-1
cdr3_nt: TGCGCCAGCAGCTTGGTAGCGGGGACTCCCTCCTACAATGAGCAGTTCTTC
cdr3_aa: CASSLVAGTPSYNEQFF

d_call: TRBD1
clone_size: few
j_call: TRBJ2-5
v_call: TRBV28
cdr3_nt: TGTGCCAGCAGCCGGGACAGCCTCCAAGAGACCCAGTACTTC
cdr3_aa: CASSRDSLQETQYF

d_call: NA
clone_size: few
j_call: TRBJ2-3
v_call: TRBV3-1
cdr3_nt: TGTGCCAGCAGCCGACGAGGGCCTTCTAGCACAGATACGCAGTATTTT
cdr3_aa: CASSRRGPSSTDTQYF

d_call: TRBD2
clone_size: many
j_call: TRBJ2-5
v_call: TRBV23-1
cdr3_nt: TGCGCCAGCATAACCCCACTAGCGTCAGAGACCCAGTACTTC
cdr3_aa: CASITPLASETQYF

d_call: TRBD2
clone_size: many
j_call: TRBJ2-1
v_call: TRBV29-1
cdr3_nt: TGCAGCGCCGAGCGGGGCGGCGATGAGCAGTTCTTC
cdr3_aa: CSAERGGDEQFF

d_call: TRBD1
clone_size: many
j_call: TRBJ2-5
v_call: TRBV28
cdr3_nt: TGTGCCAGCAGTTTAGGGGACAGGGGGCTCCAAGAGACCCAGTACTTC
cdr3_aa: CASSLGDRGLQETQYF

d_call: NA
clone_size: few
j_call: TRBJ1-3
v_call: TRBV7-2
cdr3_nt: TGTGCCAGCAGCTTAAACAACCCTGGAAACACCATATATTTT
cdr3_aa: CASSLNNPGNTIYF

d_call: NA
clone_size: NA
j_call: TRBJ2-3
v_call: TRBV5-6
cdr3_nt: TGTGCCAGCAGCTTGTTCGGGACAAACACAGATACGCAGTATTTT
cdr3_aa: CASSLFGTNTDTQYF

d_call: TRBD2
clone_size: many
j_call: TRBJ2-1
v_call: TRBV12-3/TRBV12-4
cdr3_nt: TGTGCCAGCGGTTCGGGGCAGCGGGAGGGCCGTGAGCAGTTCTTC
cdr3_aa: CASGSGQREGREQFF

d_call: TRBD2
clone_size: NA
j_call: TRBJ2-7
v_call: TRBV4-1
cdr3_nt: TGCGCCAGCAGCCAACCGGGACTAGCGAATCACGAGCAGTACTTC
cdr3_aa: CASSQPGLANHEQYF

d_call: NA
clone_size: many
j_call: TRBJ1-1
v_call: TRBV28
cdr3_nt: TGTGCCAGCAGTCCGACTGGGGGGTCCAGGGGGAACACTGAAGCTTTCTTT
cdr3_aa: CASSPTGGSRGNTEAFF

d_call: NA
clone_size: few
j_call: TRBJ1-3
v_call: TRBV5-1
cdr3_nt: TGCGCCAGCAGCCCTGAAGGATCTGGAAACACCATATATTTT
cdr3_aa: CASSPEGSGNTIYF

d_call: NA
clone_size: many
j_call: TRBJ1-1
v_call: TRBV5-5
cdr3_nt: TGTGCCAGCAGCTTGGGACCTTTGGGAACTGAAGCTTTCTTT
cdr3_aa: CASSLGPLGTEAFF

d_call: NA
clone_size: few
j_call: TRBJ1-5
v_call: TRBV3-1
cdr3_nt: TGTGCCAGCAGCCAAGATAGTAAGGGGCCCCAGCATTTT
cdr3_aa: CASSQDSKGPQHF

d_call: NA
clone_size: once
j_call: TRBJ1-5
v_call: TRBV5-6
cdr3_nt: TGTGCCAGCAGCTTTGACAGCAATCAGCCCCAGCATTTT
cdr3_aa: CASSFDSNQPQHF

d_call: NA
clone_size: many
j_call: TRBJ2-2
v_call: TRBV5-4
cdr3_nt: TGTGCCAGCACCCGCGAGCTGGCACAGAACACCGGGGAGCTGTTTTTT
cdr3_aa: CASTRELAQNTGELFF

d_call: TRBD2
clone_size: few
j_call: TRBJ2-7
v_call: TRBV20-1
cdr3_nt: TGCAGTGCTAGAGATCCCCTAGCGGGGAACTACGAGCAGTACTTC
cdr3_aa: CSARDPLAGNYEQYF

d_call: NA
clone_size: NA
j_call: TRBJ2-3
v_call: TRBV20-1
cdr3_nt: TGCAGTGCTAGAGATGAGGAGCGGGGCACAGATACGCAGTATTTT
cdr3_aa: CSARDEERGTDTQYF

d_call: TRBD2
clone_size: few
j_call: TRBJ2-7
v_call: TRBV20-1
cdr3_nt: TGCAGTGCCGCCGGGACTAGCGGGAGGGTAACCTACGAGCAGTACTTC
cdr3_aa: CSAAGTSGRVTYEQYF

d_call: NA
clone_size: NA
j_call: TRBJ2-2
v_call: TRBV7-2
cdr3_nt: TGTGCCAGCAGCCAGAGGCCCGGTAACACCGGGGAGCTGTTTTTT
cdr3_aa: CASSQRPGNTGELFF

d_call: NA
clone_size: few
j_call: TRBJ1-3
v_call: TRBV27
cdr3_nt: TGTGCCAGCAGTTCAGGCAGAGACTCTGGAAACACCATATATTTT
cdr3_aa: CASSSGRDSGNTIYF

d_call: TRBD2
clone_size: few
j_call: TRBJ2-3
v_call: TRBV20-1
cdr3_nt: TGCAGTGCTACAGACCCACTAGCGGGAGCCCACACAGATACGCAGTATTTT
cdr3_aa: CSATDPLAGAHTDTQYF

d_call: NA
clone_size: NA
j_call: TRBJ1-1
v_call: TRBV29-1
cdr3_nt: TGCAGCGCCCGAGGGCAGGGTAGTACTGAAGCTTTCTTT
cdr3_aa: CSARGQGSTEAFF

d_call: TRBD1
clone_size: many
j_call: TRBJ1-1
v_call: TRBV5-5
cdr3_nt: TGTGCCAGCAAGCAGGGGGCGAGAACTGAAGCTTTCTTT
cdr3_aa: CASKQGARTEAFF